The 25 T cell receptor beta chains in this list originate from one sample, sequenced in a study of cytomegalovirus exposure and HLA in healthy donors. The PCR was carried out with 60 Vbeta primers and 13 Jbeta primers. This table comes from immunoSEQ multiplex PCR, and its TCRdb copy is limited to in-frame clones, with some not included. The sample holds nearly 95,000 clones, approximately 7.1% seen once. Specimen: PBMCs. These receptors came from a man aged 45-65 years in good health and CMV-seronegative.

The chain joins TRBV7-8 to TRBJ2-1; unclear D gene. The germline gives CDR1 SGHVS, CDR2 FQNEAQ. The V end lost 1 base, the J end lost 2 bases, and 9 bases lay between the germline ends. The CDR3 consists of 15 residues. As DNA, the CDR3 is TGTGCCAGCAGCTTAGGTTTGCTAGCCTACAATGAGCAGTTCTTC. Its translation is CASSLGLLAYNEQFF.

The chain carries TRBV19 and TRBJ2-3, with D perhaps TRBD2 (6 bases). There are 12 residues in the CDR3. The V gene's germline CDR1 is LNHDA and CDR2 SQIVND (reference sequence). Between the trimmed V and J ends, which lost 7 bases and 9 bases, there was a span of 14 bases. In nucleotides, the CDR3 is TGTGCCAGTACCTCGGAGGGTGAGACGCAGTATTTT. Translation gives CASTSEGETQYF.

This chain uses TRBV4-3 with TRBJ2-5, with a tentative D call TRBD2 (5 bases). CDR3 size: 15 residues. From germline, CDR1 is LGHNA and CDR2 YSLEER. V was trimmed by 1 base and J by 4 bases, leaving 13 bases between them. The CDR3 protein is CASSQGYGGGETQYF. DNA of the CDR3: TGCGCCAGCAGCCAAGGGTACGGTGGAGGAGAGACCCAGTACTTC.

A few counts support this clone. This chain connects TRBV7-9 to TRBJ2-3; 10 nucleotides align to TRBD2. This CDR3 comprises 16 residues. CDR1 SEHNR and CDR2 FQNEAQ come from the germline V gene (reference sequence). V dropped 3 bases and J dropped 7; count of bases not matched to a gene: 10. The CDR3 region has the DNA TGTGCCAGCAGCTTTCCCGCTAGCGGGGGCGGGAATACGCAGTATTTT. Protein: CASSFPASGGGNTQYF.

This clone was observed a few times. The chain joins TRBV19 to TRBJ2-2; 9 bases align to TRBD1. Germline trimming cut 10 bases from V and 5 bases from J; bases unmatched to any gene: 17. CDR1 LNHDA and CDR2 SQIVND come from the germline V gene (reference sequence). The CDR3 contains 17 residues. The CDR3 loop reads CATKHRTGEGETGELFF. Written as DNA, the CDR3 is TGTGCCACTAAACACAGGACAGGGGAAGGGGAGACCGGGGAGCTGTTTTTT.

V gene TRBV6-6 combines with J gene TRBJ2-7; D gene unclear. Germline V CDR1 and CDR2: MNHNY, SVGAGI (reference sequence). The V and J ends lost 4 bases and 5 bases respectively, with 12 bases between them. The CDR3 has 13 residues. The CDR3 nucleotides are TGTGCCAGCAGTTGGGCCACGATAAACGAGCAGTACTTC. It is translated as CASSWATINEQYF.

A few counts support this clone. The V call is TRBV10-2, the J call TRBJ1-2; TRBD1 matches at 9 bases. The CDR3 loop spans 15 amino acids. The V segment lost 5 bases and the J segment 4 bases; nucleotides outside the gene matches: 8. Germline V lookup: CDR1 WSHSY, CDR2 SAAADI. The CDR3 DNA reads as TGCGCCAGCAGTCAGGTTGACAGGGGGGTCTATGGCTACACCTTC. Protein sequence: CASSQVDRGVYGYTF.

This clone showed up just a few times. This sequence joins TRBV10-1 and TRBJ2-1, with a possible D match to TRBD2 (5 bases). Trimming took 3 bases from V and 1 from J, leaving 10 bases between them. The CDR3 spans 15 residues. Germline V gene sequence: CDR1 WNHNN, CDR2 SYGVQD (reference sequence). The CDR3 loop is CASSENSGSYNEQFF. The CDR3 bases are TGCGCCAGCAGTGAAAACAGCGGATCCTACAATGAGCAGTTCTTC.

In its sample, this clone was seen a few times. The chain recombines TRBV21-1 with TRBJ1-6; TRBD1 reflects the table's D call only, with no check against the DNA. TRBV21-1 is designated a pseudogene. The CDR3 spans 17 residues. The CDR3 region has the DNA TGTGCCAGCAGCCCCCAGGGTGGGCACTCCTATAATTCACCCCTCCACTTT. Protein sequence: CASSPQGGHSYNSPLHF.

CDR3 bases: TGTGCCAGCAGCCCCGGACAGGGAGAAGGCTACACCTTC. Protein product: CASSPGQGEGYTF. J is TRBJ1-2 and V is TRBV7-2, with 8 bases matching TRBD1. The V segment lost 5 bases and the J segment 8 bases; nucleotides outside the gene matches: 7. Germline V CDR1 and CDR2: SGHTA, FQGNSA. The CDR3 runs 13 residues.

The genes are TRBV7-9 and TRBJ1-6; D is perhaps TRBD1 (5 bases). Germline CDR1 is SEHNR and CDR2 is FQNEAQ (reference sequence). The CDR3 contains 19 residues. Trimming removed 5 bases from V and 1 base from J, with 21 bases in between. The chain's CDR3 is CASSPPRSVGGSYNSPLHF. The CDR3 DNA is TGTGCCAGCAGCCCACCCCGGTCGGTGGGGGGGTCCTATAATTCACCCCTCCACTTT.

This clone was observed a handful of times. The chain links TRBV7-8 to TRBJ1-6, with a weak D call TRBD1 (5 bases). The CDR3 spans 17 residues. Trimming shortened V by 1 base and J by 8 bases, and 18 bases separated the two germline ends. From germline, CDR1 is SGHVS and CDR2 FQNEAQ. CDR3 coding DNA: TGTGCCAGCAGCTTAGGATTAGGGGCCCGTGGTGATTCACCCCTCCACTTT. Translated, it gives CASSLGLGARGDSPLHF.

There are a few counts of this clone. The V and J genes are TRBV19 and TRBJ2-7; a weak D match, TRBD1 (6 bases). Germline lookup yields CDR1 LNHDA and CDR2 SQIVND (reference sequence). V dropped 6 bases and J dropped 0 bases, with 21 bases sitting between them. The CDR3 is made up of 17 amino acids. This CDR3 is CASSTSRGGRSSYEQYF. As DNA, the CDR3 is TGTGCCAGTAGCACCTCGCGTGGGGGCCGTAGCTCCTACGAGCAGTACTTC.

This clone was counted between two and nine times. V is TRBV25-1 and J is TRBJ1-2; D unresolved. There are 13 residues in the CDR3. Germline CDR1 MGHDK, CDR2 SYGVNS. V was clipped by 6 bases and J by 6 bases, with 14 bases between them. This chain's CDR3 is CASRSGQHNGYTF. As DNA, the CDR3 is TGTGCCAGCAGGTCTGGGCAGCACAATGGCTACACCTTC.

A few counts support this clone. Other DNA sequences in the sample encode the same CDR3. The rearrangement uses TRBV28 and TRBJ1-2; D not certain. The ends were cut back, 4 bases at V and 7 bases at J, with 10 bases in the middle. Germline-derived CDR1 and CDR2 are MDHEN and SYDVKM. CDR3 size: 12 residues. CDR3 nucleotides: TGTGCCAGCAGTTCCGACATGGGTGGCTACACCTTC. Its protein is CASSSDMGGYTF.

This clone was found a few times. The genes are TRBV15 and TRBJ1-3; the D is unclear. Trimming removed 0 bases from V and 4 bases from J, with 7 bases in between. This CDR3 region has 14 residues. The germline V gene encodes CDR1 LNHNV and CDR2 YYDKDF (reference sequence). The DNA of the CDR3 is TGTGCCACCAGCAGAGATCGTCTCGGAAACACCATATATTTT. This gives the protein CATSRDRLGNTIYF.

This chain links TRBV7-3 with TRBJ2-1; D is ambiguous. The V gene's germline CDR1 is SGHTA and CDR2 FQGTGA. The length of the CDR3 is 14 residues. V gave up 5 bases and J gave up 7 bases, with 15 bases separating them. CDR3 protein: CASSPPGSLNEQFF. The CDR3 region has the DNA TGTGCCAGCAGCCCCCCAGGATCCCTAAATGAGCAGTTCTTC.

The chain combines TRBV7-3 with TRBJ2-2; 7 nucleotides match TRBD1. With V trimmed by 3 bases and J by 3 bases, 4 bases remained unmatched. Germline V CDR1 and CDR2: SGHTA, FQGTGA. The CDR3 has 15 residues. The CDR3, as DNA: TGTGCCAGCAGCTTGACAGGGCTAGACACCGGGGAGCTGTTTTTT. It is translated as CASSLTGLDTGELFF. Based on the CDR3 plus reference TRBV7-3 and TRBJ2-2, the full variable domain is GAGVSQTPSNKVTEKGKYVELRCDPISGHTALYWYRQSLGQGPEFLIYFQGTGAADDSGLPNDRFFAVRPEGSVSTLKIQRTERGDSAVYLCASSLTGLDTGELFFGEGSRLTVL.

DNA of the CDR3: TGTGCCAGCAGCGTAGCTGCTAGCAGTTACAATGAGCAGTTCTTC. Residues: CASSVAASSYNEQFF. The J gene is TRBJ2-1, the V gene TRBV9; weak D call: TRBD2 (5 bases). CDR1 and CDR2 (germline): SGDLS, YYNGEE. The V end lost 0 bases, the J end lost 4 bases, and 11 bases lay between the germline ends. The CDR3 spans 15 residues.

A few counts support this clone. Relative to the germline gene, one junction end is altered; a read error may explain this. Other DNA variants within this sample encode the same CDR3. The V gene is TRBV6-1, the J gene TRBJ1-1; D perhaps matches TRBD1 (6 bases). Germline assignment: CDR1 MNHNS and CDR2 SASEGT. This CDR3 region has 13 residues. The CDR3 DNA sequence: TGTGCTAGCAGACCAACAGGGCCCACTGAAGCTTTCTTT. It codes for CASRPTGPTEAFF.

This clone was found a few times. The CDR3, as DNA: TGTGCCAGCAGCCTCCCTCAGGGGCAAGGTCAGCCCCAGCATTTT. It is translated as CASSLPQGQGQPQHF. The gene calls are TRBV28 and TRBJ1-5; D possibly corresponds to TRBD1 (6 bases). The V end lost 6 bases, the J end lost 6 bases, and 18 bases lay between the germline ends. Germline V gene lookup returns CDR1 MDHEN and CDR2 SYDVKM. The CDR3 runs to 15 residues. Variable domain in full (rest from reference TRBV28 and TRBJ1-5): DVKVTQSSRYLVKRTGEKVFLECVQDMDHENMFWYRQDPGLGLRLIYFSYDVKMKEKGDIPEGYSVSREKKERFSLILESASTNQTSMYLCASSLPQGQGQPQHFGDGTRLSIL.

The gene calls are TRBV29-1 and TRBJ2-7; no definite D call. V was clipped by 4 bases and J by 2 bases, with 12 bases between them. The germline gives CDR1 SQVTM, CDR2 ANQGSEA. The CDR3 is 13 amino acids. CDR3 protein: CSVARDSPYEQYF. CDR3 sequence (DNA): TGCAGCGTTGCCAGAGACTCTCCCTACGAGCAGTACTTC.

The gene calls are TRBV4-3 and TRBJ2-7; 9 positions agree with TRBD1. Germline trimming cut 1 base from V and 3 bases from J; bases unmatched to any gene: 4. The V gene's germline CDR1 is LGHNA and CDR2 YSLEER. This CDR3 is 15 amino acids long. The CDR3 spells CASSQVTGGGYEQYF. CDR3 in DNA: TGCGCCAGCAGCCAAGTGACAGGGGGAGGCTACGAGCAGTACTTC.

The chain links TRBV7-8 to TRBJ1-6; D remains ambiguous. The germline CDR1 and CDR2 sequences are SGHVS and FQNEAQ. The CDR3 runs 13 residues. Trimming removed 1 base at V and 13 bases at J, with 11 bases between. The CDR3 DNA is TGTGCCAGCAGCTTAGATAGCTCTAAGCCCCTCCACTTT. Translating it yields CASSLDSSKPLHF.

This clone has only a few counts. The chain has TRBV19 and TRBJ2-3; 10 bases fit TRBD2. V was pared by 7 bases and J by 4 bases, with 5 bases of the junction left unmatched. CDR1 and CDR2 from the germline V gene are LNHDA and SQIVND (reference sequence). This CDR3 has 14 amino acids. The CDR3 here is CASKQAGGSDTQYF. The CDR3 DNA is TGTGCCAGTAAACAAGCGGGAGGGTCAGATACGCAGTATTTT.